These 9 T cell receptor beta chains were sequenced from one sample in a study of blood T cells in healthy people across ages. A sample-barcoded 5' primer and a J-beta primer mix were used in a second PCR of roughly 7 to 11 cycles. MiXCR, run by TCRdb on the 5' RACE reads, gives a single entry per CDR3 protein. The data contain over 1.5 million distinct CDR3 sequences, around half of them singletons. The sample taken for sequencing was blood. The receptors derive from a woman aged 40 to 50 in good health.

CDR3 DNA sequence: TGTGCCAGCAGTTACAAGAGCCTAGCGGGGCAGCCCCAGCATTTT. It encodes CASSYKSLAGQPQHF. V is TRBV6-2 or TRBV6-3 and J is TRBJ1-5; no clear D gene. This CDR3 region has 15 residues. Germline V gene data show CDR1 as MNHEY and CDR2 as SVGEGT. V lost 2 bases and J lost 7, with 15 bases in between.

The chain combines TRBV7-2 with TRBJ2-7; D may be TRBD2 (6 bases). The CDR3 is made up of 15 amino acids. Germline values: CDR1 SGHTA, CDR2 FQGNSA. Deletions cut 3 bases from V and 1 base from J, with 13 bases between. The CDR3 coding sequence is TGTGCCAGCAGCTTGAATGGCGGGAAATCCTACGAGCAGTACTTC. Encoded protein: CASSLNGGKSYEQYF.

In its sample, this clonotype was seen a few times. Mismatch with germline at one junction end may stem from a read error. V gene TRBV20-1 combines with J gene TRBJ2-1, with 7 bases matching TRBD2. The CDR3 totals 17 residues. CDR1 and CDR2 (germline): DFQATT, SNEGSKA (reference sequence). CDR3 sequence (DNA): TGCAGCGCTAGCTCGACCCCCCGACTAGCAACGTTCAATGAGCAGTTCTTC. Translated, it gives CSASSTPRLATFNEQFF.

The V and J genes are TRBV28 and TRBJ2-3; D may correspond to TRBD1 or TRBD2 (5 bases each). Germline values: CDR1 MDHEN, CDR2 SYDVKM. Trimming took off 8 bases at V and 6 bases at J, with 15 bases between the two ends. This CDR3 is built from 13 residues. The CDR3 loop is CASQPSGADTQYF. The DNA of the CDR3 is TGTGCCAGCCAACCCTCCGGGGCCGATACGCAGTATTTT.

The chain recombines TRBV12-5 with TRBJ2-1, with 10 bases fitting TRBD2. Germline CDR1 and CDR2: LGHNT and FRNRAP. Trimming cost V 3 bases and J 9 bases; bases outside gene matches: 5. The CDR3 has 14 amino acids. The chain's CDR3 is CASGFGSSGSEQFF. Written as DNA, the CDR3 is TGTGCTAGTGGTTTCGGTTCTAGCGGGAGTGAGCAGTTCTTC.

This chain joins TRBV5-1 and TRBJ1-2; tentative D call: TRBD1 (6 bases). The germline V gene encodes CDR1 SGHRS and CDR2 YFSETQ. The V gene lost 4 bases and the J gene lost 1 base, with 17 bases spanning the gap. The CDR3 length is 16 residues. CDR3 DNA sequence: TGCGCCAGCAGCCGGACACAGGGCAGCAATAACTATGGCTACACCTTC. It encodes CASSRTQGSNNYGYTF. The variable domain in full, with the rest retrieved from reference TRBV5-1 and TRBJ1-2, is KAGVTQTPRYLIKTRGQQVTLSCSPISGHRSVSWYQQTPGQGLQFLFEYFSETQRNKGNFPGRFSGRQFSNSRSEMNVSTLELGDSALYLCASSRTQGSNNYGYTFGSGTRLTVV.

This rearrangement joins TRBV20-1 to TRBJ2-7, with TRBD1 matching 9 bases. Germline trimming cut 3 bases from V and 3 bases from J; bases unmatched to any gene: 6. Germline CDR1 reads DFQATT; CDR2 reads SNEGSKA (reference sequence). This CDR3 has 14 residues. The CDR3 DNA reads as TGCAGTGCTAGCACGGGACAGGGCGACTACGAGCAGTACTTC. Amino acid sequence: CSASTGQGDYEQYF.

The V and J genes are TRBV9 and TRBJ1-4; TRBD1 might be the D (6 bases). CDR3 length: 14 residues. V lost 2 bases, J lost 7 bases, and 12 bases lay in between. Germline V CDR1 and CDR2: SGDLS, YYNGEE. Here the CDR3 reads CASSVEGGGEKLFF. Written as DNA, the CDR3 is TGTGCCAGCAGCGTGGAGGGAGGGGGTGAAAAACTGTTTTTT.

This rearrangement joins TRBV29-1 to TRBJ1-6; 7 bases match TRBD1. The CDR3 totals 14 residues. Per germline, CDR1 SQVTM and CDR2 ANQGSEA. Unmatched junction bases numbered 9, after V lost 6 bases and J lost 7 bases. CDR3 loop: CSVRDRDPNSPLHF. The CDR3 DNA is TGCAGCGTGCGTGACAGGGACCCCAATTCACCCCTCCACTTT.